Included here is one TCR beta chain sequence, with context. Antigen specificity is unknown. The same CDR3 also results from other DNA sequences found in this sample. Clones were sequenced by immunoSEQ multiplex PCR, and TCRdb holds only the in-frame ones, with some missing. In the table there are 300,000 to 350,000 clones, about 85% of which are singletons. Treatment given: roughly 19 received Ad26.COV2.S at low or high dose, single or two shots; roughly 5 received placebo; per-sample allocation not given. Sampling occurred on day 63 after the first vaccine or placebo injection. Whoever gave the sample was an adult aged 18-55 years in Boston. This specimen comes from a study of Ad26.COV2.S vaccination and SARS-CoV-2 variants. Overall study results and limits: It was found that vaccine and placebo recipients had similar non-spike TCR breadth.

The sequences come from peripheral blood, collected in a trial of Ad26.COV2.S vaccine versus placebo. The sequence was collected from a person between 18 and 65 years old who received the Ad26.COV2.S COVID-19 vaccine or a placebo.

The CDR3 is CASSLGGTVDEKLFF. In DNA form, the CDR3 reads TGCGCCAGCAGCTTGGGGGGGACAGTGGACGAAAAACTGTTTTTT. The chain has TRBV5-1 and TRBJ1-4; 7 bases are a match to TRBD1. Germline assignment: CDR1 SGHRS and CDR2 YFSETQ. V lost 0 bases, J lost 8 bases, and 7 bases stayed unmatched. The CDR3 has 15 residues.